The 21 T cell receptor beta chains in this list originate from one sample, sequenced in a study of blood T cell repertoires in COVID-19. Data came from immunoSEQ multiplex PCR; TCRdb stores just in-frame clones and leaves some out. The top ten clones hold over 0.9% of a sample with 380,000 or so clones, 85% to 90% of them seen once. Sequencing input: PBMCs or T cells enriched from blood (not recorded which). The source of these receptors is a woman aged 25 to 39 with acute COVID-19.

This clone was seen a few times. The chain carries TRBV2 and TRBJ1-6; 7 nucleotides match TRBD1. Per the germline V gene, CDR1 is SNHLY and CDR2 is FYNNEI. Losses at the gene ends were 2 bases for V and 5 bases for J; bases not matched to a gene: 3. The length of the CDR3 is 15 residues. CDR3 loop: CASSERGGDNSPLHF. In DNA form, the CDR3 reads TGTGCCAGCAGTGAAAGAGGGGGCGATAATTCACCCCTCCACTTT. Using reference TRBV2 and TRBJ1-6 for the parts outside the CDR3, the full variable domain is EPEVTQTPSHQVTQMGQEVILRCVPISNHLYFYWYRQILGQKVEFLVSFYNNEISEKSEIFDDQFSVERPDGSNFTLKIRSTKLEDSAMYFCASSERGGDNSPLHFGNGTRLTVT.

The chain's CDR3 is CASSDQGAGFDSPLHF. Written as DNA, the CDR3 is TGTGCCAGCAGCGACCAGGGAGCGGGGTTTGATTCACCCCTCCACTTT. The V gene is TRBV5-6, the J gene TRBJ1-6; D might be TRBD1 (5 bases). Trimming removed 4 bases from V and 8 bases from J, with 19 bases in between. This CDR3 has 16 residues. The germline V gene has CDR1 SGHDT and CDR2 YYEEEE.

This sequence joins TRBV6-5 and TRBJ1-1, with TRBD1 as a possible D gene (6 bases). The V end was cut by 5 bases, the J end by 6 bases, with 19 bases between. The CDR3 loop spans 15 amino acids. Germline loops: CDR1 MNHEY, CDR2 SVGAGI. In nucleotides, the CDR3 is TGTGCCAGCAGTAACTACAGGGCCGTGATGGCTGAAGCTTTCTTT. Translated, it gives CASSNYRAVMAEAFF.

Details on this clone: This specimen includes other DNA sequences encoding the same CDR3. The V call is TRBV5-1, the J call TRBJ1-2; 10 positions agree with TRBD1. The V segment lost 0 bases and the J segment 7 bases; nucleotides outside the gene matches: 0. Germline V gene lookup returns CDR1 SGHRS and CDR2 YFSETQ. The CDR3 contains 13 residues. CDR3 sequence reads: CASSLGTGGGYTF. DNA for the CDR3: TGCGCCAGCAGCTTGGGGACAGGGGGTGGCTACACCTTC.

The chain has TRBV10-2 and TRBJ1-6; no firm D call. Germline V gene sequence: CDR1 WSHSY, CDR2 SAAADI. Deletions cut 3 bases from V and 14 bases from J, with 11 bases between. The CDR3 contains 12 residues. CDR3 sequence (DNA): TGCGCCAGCAGTGATGGTAGCAGAACCCTCCACTTT. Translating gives CASSDGSRTLHF.

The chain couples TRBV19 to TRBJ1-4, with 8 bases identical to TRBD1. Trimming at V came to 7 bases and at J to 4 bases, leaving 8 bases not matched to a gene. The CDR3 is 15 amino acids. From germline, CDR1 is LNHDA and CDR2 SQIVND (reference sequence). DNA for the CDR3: TGTGCCAGTACCAAAGGACAGGGCGATAATGAAAAACTGTTTTTT. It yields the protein CASTKGQGDNEKLFF.

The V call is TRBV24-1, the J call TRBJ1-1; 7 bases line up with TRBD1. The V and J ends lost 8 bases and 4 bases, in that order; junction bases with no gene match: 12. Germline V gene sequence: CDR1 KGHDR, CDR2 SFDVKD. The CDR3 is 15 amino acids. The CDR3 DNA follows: TGTGCCACCATCGGCCGGGACAGAGGTAGCACTGAAGCTTTCTTT. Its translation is CATIGRDRGSTEAFF.

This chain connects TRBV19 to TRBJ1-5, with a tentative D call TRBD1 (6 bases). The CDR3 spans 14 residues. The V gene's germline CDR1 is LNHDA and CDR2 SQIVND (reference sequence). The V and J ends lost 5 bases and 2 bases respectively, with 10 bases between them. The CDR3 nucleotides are TGTGCCAGTAGTGACCGACAGGGCAATCAGCCCCAGCATTTT. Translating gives CASSDRQGNQPQHF.

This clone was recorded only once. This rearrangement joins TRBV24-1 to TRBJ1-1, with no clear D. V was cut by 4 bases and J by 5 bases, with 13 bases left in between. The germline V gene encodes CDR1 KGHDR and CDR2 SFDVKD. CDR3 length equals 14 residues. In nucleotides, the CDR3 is TGTGCCACCAGTGAGGGCCCCATACGGACTGAAGCTTTCTTT. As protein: CATSEGPIRTEAFF.

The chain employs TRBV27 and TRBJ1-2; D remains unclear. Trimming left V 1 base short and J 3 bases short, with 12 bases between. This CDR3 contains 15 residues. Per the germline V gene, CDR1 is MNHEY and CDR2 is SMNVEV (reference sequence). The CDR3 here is CASSLYSGPHYGYTF. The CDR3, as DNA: TGTGCCAGCAGTTTATATAGCGGGCCCCACTATGGCTACACCTTC.

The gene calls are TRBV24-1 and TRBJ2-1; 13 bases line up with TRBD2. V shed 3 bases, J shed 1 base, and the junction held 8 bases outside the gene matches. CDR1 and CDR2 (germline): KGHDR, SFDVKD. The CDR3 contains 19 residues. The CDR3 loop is CATSDPQILAGGSYNEQFF. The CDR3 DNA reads TGTGCCACCAGTGATCCACAAATACTAGCGGGGGGGTCCTACAATGAGCAGTTCTTC.

The CDR3 nucleotides read TGCAGCGTTGCGAGGTCCCTCAGTACCGGGGAGCTGTTTTTT. Translation: CSVARSLSTGELFF. The chain employs TRBV29-1 and TRBJ2-2; no reliable D call. The CDR3 consists of 14 residues. The V end was cut by 4 bases, the J end by 5 bases, with 14 bases between. Per germline, CDR1 SQVTM and CDR2 ANQGSEA.

CDR3 protein: CASSQVGSGDTEAFF. For the CDR3, the DNA is TGCGCCAGCAGCCAAGTAGGGAGCGGGGACACTGAAGCTTTCTTT. The chain joins TRBV4-1 to TRBJ1-1; no definite D call. V shed 1 base and J shed 3 bases, with 12 bases lying between them. Per the germline V gene, CDR1 is MGHRA and CDR2 is YSYEKL. The CDR3 is made up of 15 amino acids.

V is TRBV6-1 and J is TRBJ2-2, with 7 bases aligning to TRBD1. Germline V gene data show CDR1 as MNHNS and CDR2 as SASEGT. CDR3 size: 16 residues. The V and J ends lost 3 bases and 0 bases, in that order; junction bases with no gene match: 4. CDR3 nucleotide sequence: TGTGCCAGCAGTGATCAGACAGGGTCGAACACCGGGGAGCTGTTTTTT. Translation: CASSDQTGSNTGELFF.

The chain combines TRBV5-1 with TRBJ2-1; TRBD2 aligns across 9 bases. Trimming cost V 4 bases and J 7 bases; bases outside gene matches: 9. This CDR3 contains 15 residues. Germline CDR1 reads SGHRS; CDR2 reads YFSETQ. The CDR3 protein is CASSASGALGNEQFF. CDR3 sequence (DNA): TGCGCCAGCAGCGCTAGCGGGGCCTTAGGGAATGAGCAGTTCTTC.

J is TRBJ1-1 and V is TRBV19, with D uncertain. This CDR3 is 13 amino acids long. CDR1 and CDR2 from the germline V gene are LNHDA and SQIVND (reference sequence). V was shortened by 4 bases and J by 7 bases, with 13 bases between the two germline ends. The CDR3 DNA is TGTGCCAGTAGTACCCCCTGGGCAGATGAAGCTTTCTTT. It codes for CASSTPWADEAFF.

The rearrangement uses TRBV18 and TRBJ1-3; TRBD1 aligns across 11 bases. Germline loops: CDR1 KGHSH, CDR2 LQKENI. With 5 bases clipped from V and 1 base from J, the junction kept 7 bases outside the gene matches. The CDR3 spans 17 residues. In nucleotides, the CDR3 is TGTGCCAGCTCAGCCTTGGACAGGGGGCGGTCTGGAAACACCATATATTTT. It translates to CASSALDRGRSGNTIYF.

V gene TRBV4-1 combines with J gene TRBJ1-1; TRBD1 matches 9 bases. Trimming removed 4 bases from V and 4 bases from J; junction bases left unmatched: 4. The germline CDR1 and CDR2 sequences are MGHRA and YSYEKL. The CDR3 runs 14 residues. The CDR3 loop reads CASSRTGEGTEAFF. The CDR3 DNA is TGCGCCAGCAGCCGGACAGGGGAGGGCACTGAAGCTTTCTTT.

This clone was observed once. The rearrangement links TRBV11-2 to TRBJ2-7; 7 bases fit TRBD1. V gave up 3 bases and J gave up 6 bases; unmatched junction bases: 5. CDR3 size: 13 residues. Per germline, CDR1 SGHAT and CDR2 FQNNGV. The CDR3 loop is CASSFGQDFEQYF. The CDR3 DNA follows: TGTGCCAGCAGCTTCGGACAGGATTTCGAGCAGTACTTC. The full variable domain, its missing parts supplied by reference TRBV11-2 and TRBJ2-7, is EAGVAQSPRYKIIEKRQSVAFWCNPISGHATLYWYQQILGQGPKLLIQFQNNGVVDDSQLPKDRFSAERLKGVDSTLKIQPAKLEDSAVYLCASSFGQDFEQYFGPGTRLTVT.

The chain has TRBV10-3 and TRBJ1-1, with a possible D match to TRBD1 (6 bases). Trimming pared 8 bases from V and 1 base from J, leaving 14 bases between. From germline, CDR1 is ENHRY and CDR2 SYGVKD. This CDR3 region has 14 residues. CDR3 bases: TGTGCCATCTCTAGCGGGGGCAGGAACACTGAAGCTTTCTTT. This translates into CAISSGGRNTEAFF.

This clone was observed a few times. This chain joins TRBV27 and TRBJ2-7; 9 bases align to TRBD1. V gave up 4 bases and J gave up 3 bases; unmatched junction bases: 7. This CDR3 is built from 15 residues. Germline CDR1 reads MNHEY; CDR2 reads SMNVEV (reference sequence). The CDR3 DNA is TGTGCCAGCAGTTCCCGAATGGACAGGGGCTACGAGCAGTACTTC. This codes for CASSSRMDRGYEQYF.